This TCR beta chain was recovered during a study of shared clonotypes between healthy human individuals. J was trimmed by 4 bases and V by 0 bases; bases with no gene match: 5. Germline values: CDR1 SGHRS, CDR2 YFSETQ. The CDR3 has 15 residues. Libraries were prepared by immunoSEQ multiplex PCR; TCRdb keeps only in-frame clonotypes and omits some of them. Of some 680,000 clones in the sample, around 73% were seen once. Sequencing was carried out using memory CD4+ T cells sorted from blood. Subset reported: CD45RA-negative fraction. The chain carries TRBV5-1 and TRBJ2-5; TRBD2 aligns across 8 bases. This clonotype was sampled from a woman aged 30 to 39 in good health. The CDR3 coding sequence is TGCGCCAGCAGCTTGGGGGGACTAGTGGGAGAGACCCAGTACTTC. Amino acids: CASSLGGLVGETQYF.